This T cell receptor beta chain was recovered during a study of neoadjuvant nivolumab and ipilimumab in lung cancer. Findings and limits, study-wide: Pretherapy blood TCR richness correlated positively with resected tumor richness. TCR richness and clonality were higher in tumors than adjacent uninvolved lung. TCR receptors were sequenced in few samples.

About this clone: Its antigen is not known.

The CDR3 has 14 amino acids. V was shortened by 4 bases and J by 6 bases, with 17 bases between the two germline ends. Germline values: CDR1 SQVTM, CDR2 ANQGSEA. The protocol was immunoSEQ multiplex PCR, while the TCRdb copy is restricted to in-frame clones and leaves out a portion. The table includes 28,000 or so clones, approximately 86% detected once. The rearrangement joins TRBV29-1 to TRBJ2-3; the D gene is possibly TRBD1 (5 bases). The clonotype comes from an adult with non-small cell lung cancer. The specimen was tumor tissue, collected after neoadjuvant nivolumab, alone or with ipilimumab, at or shortly before surgery. The CDR3 loop is CSVARTGFLDTQYF. CDR3 nucleotides: TGCAGCGTTGCCCGAACAGGCTTTTTGGATACGCAGTATTTT.